This T cell receptor beta chain appears in the sequencing data of a study of blood T cell repertoires in COVID-19. Study as a whole: COVID-19 samples collected from the United States, Italy and Spain covered acute and convalescent phases. Sources were T cells, B-cell-depleted T cells, or PBMCs; the material itself was cDNA or gDNA.

Cohorts were assigned according to the clinical history that participants reported. The study counted Cohort 3 donors as recovered given two negative PCRs, clearance, or symptom resolution. Sequencing used immunoSEQ multiplex PCR; TCRdb keeps in-frame clones, though not all of them. The table includes approximately 440,000 clones, roughly nine tenths detected once. The TCR sequence derives from a woman between 18 and 29 years old who had recovered from COVID-19. The specimen sequenced was PBMCs or T cells enriched from blood (not recorded which).

CDR3 loop: CASSRAGTYNEQFF. The DNA of the CDR3 is TGTGCCAGCAGCCGTGCAGGGACCTACAATGAGCAGTTCTTC. The rearrangement uses TRBV27 and TRBJ2-1, with TRBD1 as a possible D gene (5 bases). The V end lost 6 bases, the J end lost 2 bases, and 11 bases lay between the germline ends. Germline V CDR1 and CDR2: MNHEY, SMNVEV (reference sequence). The CDR3 totals 14 residues.